The text below deals with one T cell receptor (beta chain). Its antigen specificity is not known. At one end the junction does not follow the germline gene, possibly because of a read error. The CDR3 starts with the cysteine, ends with the phenylalanine, and has 16 residues. Just CDR3 DNA is preserved here, 48 bases in frame from base 1. The CDR1 and CDR2 encoded by the germline V gene are SGHTA and FQGTGA. All of the isolated RNA was reverse transcribed with the High Capacity cDNA Reverse Transcription Kit, so expressed TCRB transcripts were sequenced. For stem cell-like memory T cell samples, survey-depth immunoSEQ sequencing was used, averaging about 1.01 million total reads per sample. After sorted cells were lysed in RLT buffer, RNA was extracted with DNase-treated RNeasy Micro or Mini kits, with the choice depending on cell number. Each cell subset was processed on its own to prevent cross-contamination, while patient and healthy donor samples were processed together. The immunoSEQ multiplex PCR was used to amplify TCRB sequences from cDNA, generating 87-bp fragments that spanned the CDR3 region. Sequencing of the amplicons was performed on the Illumina HiSeq platform. As for the authors' bioinformatics: PCR bias was computationally corrected using synthetic template baselines, reads within Hamming distance 2 were collapsed, and singletons that could not be merged were discarded. Reads were aligned against IMGT so that V, D and J genes, CDR3 length and insertions or deletions at six rearrangement sites could be assigned. Within each subset, clonotype counts were normalized to sorted cell number, after which true diversity and Gini coefficients were computed with the tcR R package. The overlap coefficient, calculated on TCRB nucleotide sequences, was used to quantify repertoire sharing. Entries here come from immuneACCESS through TCRdb and include only in-frame sequences with V and J called. Some clones fail to appear in such tables; in the studies checked, an unresolved V gene covers under half of the shortfall, and the cause of the remainder is unknown. V and J calls and clone size are copied from that table; D and trimming were computed from the DNA. The sample contains about 40,000 clones, approximately 53% of them found a single time. The ten top clones hold 0.25% to 0.3% of the sample.

From each donor, a single peripheral blood sample of around 120 mL on average was drawn into heparinised tubes. A BD FACSAria II and a panel including CD45RO, CCR7, CD25, CD127, CD95 and CD27 were used to sort naive, central memory, regulatory and stem cell-like memory CD4+ T cells. All sorted populations exceeded 98% purity. PBMCs were isolated right away by Lymphoprep density gradient centrifugation and were stained directly, without culture. So that batch effects would be minimized, each experiment stained and sorted samples in pairs, pairing one healthy donor with one patient. These data are taken from a study of beta chain features in type 1 diabetes (dated by TCRdb to the late 2010s). Describing the broader study: No differences in mean age, gender distribution, total cell number or subset yield were found between patients and healthy donors. A total of roughly 100 million sorted cells were examined across all samples, and RNA yield correlated strongly with the number of cells per subset. The study compared the TCRB repertoires of sorted circulating CD4+ T cell subsets in recently diagnosed type 1 diabetes patients with those in matched healthy donors. Naive and central memory subsets were obtained from all 30 or so donors, but regulatory and stem cell-like memory subsets were isolated from only 8 patients and roughly eight healthy donors. General conclusions and limits of the study: Only small numbers of individuals were included in the HLA sub-analyses, which left unresolved whether HLA type had any influence on TCRB rearrangement. The naive, central memory and regulatory TCRB repertoires appeared to resemble one another more closely among patients than among healthy donors. PCR may preferentially amplify shorter templates, but because patient and control samples were amplified and corrected together, any resulting skew would affect both groups equally. Because cDNA rather than genomic DNA was sequenced, highly expressing activated cells could have been over-represented, although no difference in activation and CD3 levels was found between groups. A moderate but significant shortening of TCRB CDR3 length was observed in type 1 diabetes patients in all four CD4+ subsets. Patients with type 1 diabetes made fewer insertions and deleted more nucleotides at VDJ recombination sites, implying thymic rearrangement abnormalities.

In this chain, TRBV7-3 is recombined with TRBJ2-2, and TRBD2 may be the D gene, going by 6 matching bases. The sample comprised stem cell memory CD4+ T cells from blood. The cell subset or site label here, explained by the study, means: stem cell-like memory CD4+ T cells. This receptor was identified in a woman under 40 in good health. The DNA sequence reads TGTGCCAGCAGCTTAAATGTGAGGGCCTCCACCGGGGGGCTGTTTTTT. Translated, this is CASSLNVRASTGGLFF. Where the CDR3 stops, the reference TRBV7-3 and TRBJ2-2 genes take over; the full variable domain is GAGVSQTPSNKVTEKGKYVELRCDPISGHTALYWYRQSLGQGPEFLIYFQGTGAADDSGLPNDRFFAVRPEGSVSTLKIQRTERGDSAVYLCASSLNVRASTGGLFFGEGSRLTVL.